Sequencing of this T cell receptor (beta chain) was carried out in a study of T-cell reconstitution after alpha-beta-depleted transplantation in children. Study-level points and caveats: At the one-year point after transplant, T-cell counts and TCRbeta diversity were found to come mostly from T cells that had been newly produced. Some patients showed high day-60 TCRbeta diversity, which derived from surviving recipient T cells and thymic progenitors.

As it was prepared, the TCRbeta library received unique molecular identifiers. MiXCR was run by TCRdb on the PCR reads, yielding one entry per CDR3 protein. The sample carries some 200,000 distinct CDR3 sequences, approximately 8% recorded once. Concerning this clonotype: Its antigen remains unidentified.

The clonotype was recovered from a male patient between 2 and 10 years old who had a stem cell transplant for acute myeloid leukemia, so the T cells may come from the graft donor. The sequencing used PBMCs, mostly from graft donor cells, collected 360 days after TCRalphabeta/CD19-depleted stem cell transplant.

The chain's CDR3 is CSARDLRRSAYEQYF. DNA for the CDR3: TGCAGTGCTAGAGATCTGCGGAGATCCGCCTACGAGCAGTACTTC. This chain uses TRBV20-1 with TRBJ2-7; D unclear. Trimming cost V 0 bases and J 2 bases, with 14 bases left between them. The CDR3 is 15 amino acids. CDR1 is DFQATT and CDR2 is SNEGSKA in the germline V gene (reference sequence).